The source of this TCR beta chain is a study of cytomegalovirus exposure and HLA in healthy donors (dated by TCRdb to about 2017). Looking at the study overall: In an earlier analysis of under 750 of the donors, 250 to 350 Gb of sequence data and approximately 100 million unique TCR beta sequences from roughly 190 million T cells were reported. About 280 gigabases of sequencing data and approximately 93 million unique TCR sequences were included in an early release covering about 620 HLA-typed donors. Of the 300 to 500 genotyped donors, 65% to 90% were placed in the genetic ancestry cluster associated with self-reported Caucasian donors. The study aimed to test whether cataloging public T cell receptors could reveal signatures of past pathogen exposure. The study used immunosequencing to profile the T cell repertoires of 600 to 850 subjects and linked those repertoires to cytomegalovirus serostatus. Along with the roughly 700-subject first cohort, a separate validation cohort of over a hundred different subjects was used. The study combined high-throughput TCR immunosequencing, statistical association of individual TCRs with disease status, and machine learning to predict cytomegalovirus infection status. A later analysis re-examined previously published TCR beta repertoires from about 700 donors and added high-resolution HLA genotyping to investigate patterns of TCR occurrence. The later analysis used no new phenotypic data to find candidate immune exposures, relying instead on TCR beta sequences and their occurrence across donors. An earlier analysis of 587 of the donors used high-throughput TCR beta sequencing to judge whether each TCR beta V gene segment behaved as functional or pseudogenic. Alongside the repertoire data, information on donor age, sex, ethnicity and CMV serostatus was compiled. A later genetic analysis took genome-wide SNP genotypes for about 55% of the 666 donors and used that subset as a discovery cohort. Every discovery cohort repertoire had been produced on one sequencing platform. HLA typing included class I and class II loci at four-digit resolution. Typing coverage differed by locus: A, B, C, DRB1 and DQB1 were typed in roughly 620-640 donors, DQA1 in about 510, DPA1 in around 600, and DPB1 in approximately 450. Because of strong linkage in the cohort, 4 to 6 DR-DQ haplotypes were treated as single units for association and clustering. Among about 400 genotyped donors of the cohort, an average of around 220,000 unique TCR beta nucleotide sequences was sequenced per donor, of which roughly 17% were non-productive. Broad study findings and their caveats: Some IMGT-functional V segments, including TRBV6-2 and TRBV6-3, could not be told apart with the 87-base-pair reads, so those segments were excluded. In vitro tests confirmed that a few of the cytomegalovirus-associated TCR beta chains recognize cytomegalovirus antigens. The cohort was sequenced for TCR beta chains only, and without alpha or paired-chain data the features that could be detected were limited. The sequencing pipeline was judged likely to have produced a cluster of highly shared sequence variants as a technical artifact. Because some donors lacked HLA typing at each locus, the association tests relied only on the typed subset. According to a later analysis, TCR association rates differed among HLA loci, with DRB1 alleles showing the most associated TCRs and HLA-C alleles showing the fewest. The study listed 150 to 200 TCR beta chains as associated with cytomegalovirus. The classifier was reported to diagnose cytomegalovirus status with high specificity and sensitivity in both the original cohort and the validation cohort. An association between a missense DCLRE1C variant and V-gene and J-gene trimming of TCR beta chains was found in a later genetic analysis and replicated in an independent cohort. At a false discovery rate of 0.05, a later analysis linked around 15,000 TCR beta sequences to specific HLA alleles. In an earlier analysis of roughly 500 of the donors, most TCR beta V segments appeared in productive rearrangements about 87% or about 30% of the time, broadly matching IMGT annotations. Most TCR sequences were seen in very few donors, while some public TCRs were found in many individuals. A later analysis found that HLA-associated TCR beta chains were more clonally expanded and had lower generation probabilities than equally common non-associated chains. The authors suggested that the approach could potentially be extended to other disease states and immunological phenotypes. A later analysis found that most CMV-associated TCR beta chains appeared HLA-restricted, with HLA associations seemingly driven largely by CMV exposure. For the cohort, immune exposure information was limited to CMV serostatus. A further reported finding was that TCR beta sequences accurately predicted the HLA-A and HLA-B alleles for most subjects in the first cohort. The earlier analysis of 587 of the donors excluded seventeen rarely observed V segments, including chromosome 9 orphons, because counts were too low. Correlated functional status among segregating V segments might be attributable to linkage disequilibrium, but an unknown experimental factor could not be ruled out. The presence/absence analyses assumed that sequencing depth was roughly uniform across donors, and that assumption may not be true. A later analysis reported that several top co-occurrence clusters appeared linked to parvovirus B19, influenza, CMV and Epstein-Barr virus. When HLA alleles, especially DR and DQ, strongly co-occurred, TCR associations were difficult to assign to individual alleles. Compared with the 666-donor mean, donors in an Asian-associated ancestry cluster had fewer N-insertions in productive TCRs, according to a later genetic analysis.

In total, more than 500 healthy bone marrow donors made up the cohort. At the time of sampling, every cohort member was nominally healthy, though immune exposures that went unrecorded were likely present. The donor tested CMV seronegative, placing the donor among the roughly 400 seronegative members of the cohort. A peripheral blood sample was provided by each donor, and peripheral blood mononuclear cells were used for TCR beta sequencing. Genomic DNA extraction from the blood cell samples was performed with the Qiagen DNeasy Blood Extraction Kit. Relative to germline, V is missing 6 bases and J is missing 1 base, with 3 bases of the junction outside any gene match. CDR1 and CDR2 are drawn from the germline V gene: ENHRY, SYGVKD. Counted from cysteine to phenylalanine, this CDR3 has 16 amino acids. CDR3 DNA only is kept here, 48 bases in frame from base 1. As regards this clone: No antigen is known for it. The sample holds no much larger clone one base away, and base qualities are not on file.

Libraries came from the immunoSEQ multiplex PCR assay. For the multiplex PCR, a mixture combining 60 forward primers for TCR Vbeta segments and 13 reverse primers for TCR Jbeta segments was used. The CDR3 region of rearranged TCR beta genes was amplified from genomic DNA by a multiplex PCR assay. The amplified TCR beta libraries were sequenced on the Illumina HiSeq System as 87-base-pair reads. In the authors' own workflow: In a later analysis, about 80 million unique TCR beta chains were counted across the roughly 610 repertoires, and around 11 million of these chains were shared by at least two donors. Raw reads were error-corrected and collapsed into unique sequences with a nearest-neighbor algorithm that merged closely related sequences to remove PCR and sequencing errors. To assign V, D and J gene segments, CDR3 sequences were aligned to IMGT reference sequences. For a sequence to be retained, a match of at least six nucleotides to both a V gene segment and a J gene segment was required. A rearrangement was called productive if the CDR3 had no stop codons and remained in frame with V and J, and every other rearrangement was called non-productive. CDR3 was defined according to IMGT convention as the region running from the second conserved V-encoded cysteine to the conserved J-encoded phenylalanine. In an earlier analysis of around 570 of the donors, sequences lacking an unambiguous match to a single V gene segment were excluded. An earlier analysis of 550 to 650 of the donors classified V segments as functional when productive rearrangements were above 56.7% and as segregating when the standard deviation between donors was above 5%. A statistical classification framework was developed to diagnose cytomegalovirus status using the catalog of TCR beta chain sequences. In a later analysis, V and J genes were assigned by comparing TCR nucleotide sequences against IMGT/GENE-DB human TR gene sequences. Using the TCRdist pipeline, a later analysis assigned CDR3 sequences along with most-parsimonious VDJ recombination scenarios. In a later analysis, each TCR beta chain was defined by its CDR3 amino acid sequence together with its V-gene family, and reads without a unique V-gene family were excluded. A later analysis removed several hundred highly shared, low-generation-probability nucleotide sequences to deal with suspected cross-contamination and a sequencing artifact. A later analysis calculated a clonal expansion index for each public chain from normalized within-repertoire ranks of inferred template counts. A later analysis computed generation probabilities with a VDJ recombination model fitted to out-of-frame rearrangements, and checked the results against IGoR. Hypergeometric tests were used in a later analysis to score TCR-TCR, TCR-HLA and TCR-CMV co-occurrence, with a repertoire-size bias correction applied to the TCR pairs. False discovery rates were estimated in a later analysis by permuting HLA or CMV assignments 20 times. A later analysis grouped co-occurring TCRs with DBSCAN, adding TCRdist sequence similarity when clustering within HLA-allele-positive subsets. Co-occurrence clustering excluded repertoires with fewer than 30,000 or more than 120,000 public chains, plus five with anomalous nucleotide sharing. What TCRdb holds here is the immuneACCESS table cut down to in-frame rearrangements. Part of the clones is not present; checked against another copy, under half of the missing clones reflect an unresolved V gene, and the others are unexplained. V, J and clone size derive from that table, while D and trimming were established from the DNA sequence. In all, the sample holds some 150,000 clones, and 80% of those were seen once. The ten largest clones add up to around 4.9% of the sample.

Specimen: PBMCs. The sequence derives from a male donor in good health and CMV-seronegative. The rearrangement combines TRBV10-3 with TRBJ2-2; 12 bases in the middle match TRBD1. The DNA sequence is as follows: TGTGCCATCAGGGGACAGGGGGCTGGGAACACCGGGGAGCTGTTTTTT. The encoded protein is CAIRGQGAGNTGELFF.